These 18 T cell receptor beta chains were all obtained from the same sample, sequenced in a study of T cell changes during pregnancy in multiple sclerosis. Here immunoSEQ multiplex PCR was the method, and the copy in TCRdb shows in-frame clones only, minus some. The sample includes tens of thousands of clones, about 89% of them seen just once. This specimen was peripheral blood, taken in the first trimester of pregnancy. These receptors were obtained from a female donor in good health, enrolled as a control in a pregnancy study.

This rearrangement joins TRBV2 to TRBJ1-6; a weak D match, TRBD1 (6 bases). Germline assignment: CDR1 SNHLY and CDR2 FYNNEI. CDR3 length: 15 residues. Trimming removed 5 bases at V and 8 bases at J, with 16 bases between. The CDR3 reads CASSTVGGSDSPLHF. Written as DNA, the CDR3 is TGTGCCAGCAGTACCGTAGGGGGTAGCGATTCACCCCTCCACTTT.

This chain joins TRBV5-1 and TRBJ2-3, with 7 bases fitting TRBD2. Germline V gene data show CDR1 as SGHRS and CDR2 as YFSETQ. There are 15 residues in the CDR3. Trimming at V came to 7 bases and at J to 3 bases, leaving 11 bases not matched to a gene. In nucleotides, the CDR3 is TGCGCCAGCTGCTCGTCAGCGGGAAGGACAGATACGCAGTATTTT. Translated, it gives CASCSSAGRTDTQYF.

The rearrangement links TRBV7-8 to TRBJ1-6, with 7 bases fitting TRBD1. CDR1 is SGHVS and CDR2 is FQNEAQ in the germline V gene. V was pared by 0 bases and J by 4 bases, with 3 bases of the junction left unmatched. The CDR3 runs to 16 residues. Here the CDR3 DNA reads TGTGCCAGCAGCTTAGCGGGGGGACAGTATAATTCACCCCTCCACTTT. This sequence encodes CASSLAGGQYNSPLHF.

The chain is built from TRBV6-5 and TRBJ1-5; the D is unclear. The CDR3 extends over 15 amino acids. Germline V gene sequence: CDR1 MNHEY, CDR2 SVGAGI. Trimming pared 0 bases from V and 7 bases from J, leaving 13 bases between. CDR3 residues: CASSYSRPGKQPQHF. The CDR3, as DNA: TGTGCCAGCAGTTACTCTAGGCCCGGGAAACAGCCCCAGCATTTT.

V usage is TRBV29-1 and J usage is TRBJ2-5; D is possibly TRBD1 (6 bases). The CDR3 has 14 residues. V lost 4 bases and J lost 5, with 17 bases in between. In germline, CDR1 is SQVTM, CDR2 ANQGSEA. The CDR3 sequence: CSVGTVIGAETQYF. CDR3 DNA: TGCAGCGTTGGGACAGTAATTGGGGCGGAGACCCAGTACTTC.

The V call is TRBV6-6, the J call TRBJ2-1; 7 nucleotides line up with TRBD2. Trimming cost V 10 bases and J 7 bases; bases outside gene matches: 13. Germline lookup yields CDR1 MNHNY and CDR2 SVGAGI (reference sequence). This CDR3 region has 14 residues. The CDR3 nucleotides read TGTGCCACTTCGCCGGGACTAATAATAAATGAGCAGTTCTTC. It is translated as CATSPGLIINEQFF.

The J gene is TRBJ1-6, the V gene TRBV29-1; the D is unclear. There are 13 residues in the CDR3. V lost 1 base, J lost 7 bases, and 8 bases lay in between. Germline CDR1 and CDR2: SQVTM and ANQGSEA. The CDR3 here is CSVEVQPNSPLHF. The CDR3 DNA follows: TGCAGCGTTGAAGTACAACCAAATTCACCCCTCCACTTT.

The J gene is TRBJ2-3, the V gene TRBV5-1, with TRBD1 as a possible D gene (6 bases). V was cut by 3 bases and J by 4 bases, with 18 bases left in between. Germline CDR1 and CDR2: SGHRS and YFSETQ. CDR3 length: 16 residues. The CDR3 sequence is CASSSQGGEGADTQYF. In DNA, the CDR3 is TGCGCCAGCAGCTCACAGGGTGGTGAGGGGGCAGATACGCAGTATTTT. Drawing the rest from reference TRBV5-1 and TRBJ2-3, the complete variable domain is KAGVTQTPRYLIKTRGQQVTLSCSPISGHRSVSWYQQTPGQGLQFLFEYFSETQRNKGNFPGRFSGRQFSNSRSEMNVSTLELGDSALYLCASSSQGGEGADTQYFGPGTRLTVL.

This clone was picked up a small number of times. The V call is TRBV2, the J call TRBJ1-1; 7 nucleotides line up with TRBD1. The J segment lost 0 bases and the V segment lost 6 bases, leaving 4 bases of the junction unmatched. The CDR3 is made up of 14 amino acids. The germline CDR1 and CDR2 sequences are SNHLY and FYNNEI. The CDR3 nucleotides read TGTGCCAGCAGAACGACAGGGCTGAACACTGAAGCTTTCTTT. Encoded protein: CASRTTGLNTEAFF.

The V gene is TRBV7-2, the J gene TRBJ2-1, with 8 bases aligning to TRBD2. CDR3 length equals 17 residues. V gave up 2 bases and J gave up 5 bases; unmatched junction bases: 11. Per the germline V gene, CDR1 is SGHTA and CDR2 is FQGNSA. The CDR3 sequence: CASSLRGSGIKNNEQFF. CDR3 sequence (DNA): TGTGCCAGCAGCTTACGTGGTAGCGGGATAAAGAACAATGAGCAGTTCTTC. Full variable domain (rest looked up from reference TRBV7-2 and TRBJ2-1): GAGVSQSPSNKVTEKGKDVELRCDPISGHTALYWYRQSLGQGLEFLIYFQGNSAPDKSGLPSDRFSAERTGGSVSTLTIQRTQQEDSAVYLCASSLRGSGIKNNEQFFGPGTRLTVL.

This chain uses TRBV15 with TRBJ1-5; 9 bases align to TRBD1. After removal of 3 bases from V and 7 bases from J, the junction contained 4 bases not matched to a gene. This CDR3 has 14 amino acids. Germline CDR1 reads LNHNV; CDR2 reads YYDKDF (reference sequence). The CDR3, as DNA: TGTGCCACCAGCAGCCGGGACAGGGCCCAGCCCCAGCATTTT. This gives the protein CATSSRDRAQPQHF.

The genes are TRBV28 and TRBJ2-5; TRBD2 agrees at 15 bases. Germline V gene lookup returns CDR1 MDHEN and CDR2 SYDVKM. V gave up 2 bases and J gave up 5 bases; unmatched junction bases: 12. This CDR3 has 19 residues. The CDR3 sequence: CASSLRTSGRACGGETQYF. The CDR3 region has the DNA TGTGCCAGCAGTTTAAGGACTAGCGGGAGGGCCTGTGGGGGGGAGACCCAGTACTTC. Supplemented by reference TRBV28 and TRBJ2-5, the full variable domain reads DVKVTQSSRYLVKRTGEKVFLECVQDMDHENMFWYRQDPGLGLRLIYFSYDVKMKEKGDIPEGYSVSREKKERFSLILESASTNQTSMYLCASSLRTSGRACGGETQYFGPGTRLLVL.

In nucleotides, the CDR3 is TGTGCCAGTAGTTTCAGCGGGAGGGGGAGCAATGAGCAGTTCTTC. The encoded protein is CASSFSGRGSNEQFF. The rearrangement joins TRBV19 to TRBJ2-1, with 10 positions matching TRBD2. Germline V CDR1 and CDR2: LNHDA, SQIVND (reference sequence). The CDR3 totals 15 residues. Trimming removed 5 bases from V and 6 bases from J; junction bases left unmatched: 7.

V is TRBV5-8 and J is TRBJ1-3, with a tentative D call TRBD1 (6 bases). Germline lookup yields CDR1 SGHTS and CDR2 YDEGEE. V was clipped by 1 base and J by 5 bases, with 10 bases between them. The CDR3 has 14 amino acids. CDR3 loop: CASSLSGGRNTIYF. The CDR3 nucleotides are TGTGCCAGCAGCTTGAGCGGGGGCCGAAACACCATATATTTT.

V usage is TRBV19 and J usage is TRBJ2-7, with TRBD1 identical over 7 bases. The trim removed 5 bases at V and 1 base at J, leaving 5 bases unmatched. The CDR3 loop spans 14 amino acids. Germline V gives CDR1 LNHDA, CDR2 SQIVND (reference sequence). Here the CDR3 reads CASSPRTGSYEQYF. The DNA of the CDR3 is TGTGCCAGTAGTCCCCGGACAGGATCCTACGAGCAGTACTTC.

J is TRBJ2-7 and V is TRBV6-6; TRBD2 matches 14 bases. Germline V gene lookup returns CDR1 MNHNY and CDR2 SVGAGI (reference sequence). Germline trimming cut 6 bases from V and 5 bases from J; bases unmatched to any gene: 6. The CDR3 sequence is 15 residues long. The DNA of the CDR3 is TGTGCCAGCAGGCCTCCGGGACTAGCGGGAGACGAGCAGTACTTC. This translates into CASRPPGLAGDEQYF.

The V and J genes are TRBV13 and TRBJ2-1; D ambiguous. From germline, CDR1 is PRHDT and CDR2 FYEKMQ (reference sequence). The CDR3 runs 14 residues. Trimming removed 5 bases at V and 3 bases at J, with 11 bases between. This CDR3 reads CASSPSYSYNEQFF. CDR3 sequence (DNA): TGTGCCAGCAGCCCCTCGTACAGCTACAATGAGCAGTTCTTC. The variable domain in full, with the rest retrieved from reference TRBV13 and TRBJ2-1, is AAGVIQSPRHLIKEKRETATLKCYPIPRHDTVYWYQQGPGQDPQFLISFYEKMQSDKGSIPDRFSAQQFSDYHSELNMSSLELGDSALYFCASSPSYSYNEQFFGPGTRLTVL.

CDR3 nucleotides: TGTGCCAGCAACCCAGGGGGCGGCTACGAGCAGTACTTC. Amino acids: CASNPGGGYEQYF. This chain connects TRBV6-5 to TRBJ2-7; 8 positions agree with TRBD1. Germline V gives CDR1 MNHEY, CDR2 SVGAGI. V dropped 7 bases and J dropped 3; count of bases not matched to a gene: 5. The CDR3 spans 13 residues.